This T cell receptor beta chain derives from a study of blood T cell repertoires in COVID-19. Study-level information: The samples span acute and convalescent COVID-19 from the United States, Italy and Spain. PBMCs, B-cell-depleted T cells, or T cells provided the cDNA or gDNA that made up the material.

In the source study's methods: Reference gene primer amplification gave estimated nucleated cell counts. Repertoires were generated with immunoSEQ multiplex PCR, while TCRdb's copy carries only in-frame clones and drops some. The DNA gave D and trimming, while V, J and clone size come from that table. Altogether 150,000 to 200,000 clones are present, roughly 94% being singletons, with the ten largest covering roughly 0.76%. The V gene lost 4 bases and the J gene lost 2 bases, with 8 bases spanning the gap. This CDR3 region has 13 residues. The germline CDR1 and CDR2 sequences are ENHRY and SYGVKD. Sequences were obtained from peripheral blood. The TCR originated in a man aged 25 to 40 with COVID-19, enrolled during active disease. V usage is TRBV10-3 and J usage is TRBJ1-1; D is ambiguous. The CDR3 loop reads CAISVRGNTEAFF. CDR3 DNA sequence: TGTGCCATCAGTGTCCGGGGAAACACTGAAGCTTTCTTT.